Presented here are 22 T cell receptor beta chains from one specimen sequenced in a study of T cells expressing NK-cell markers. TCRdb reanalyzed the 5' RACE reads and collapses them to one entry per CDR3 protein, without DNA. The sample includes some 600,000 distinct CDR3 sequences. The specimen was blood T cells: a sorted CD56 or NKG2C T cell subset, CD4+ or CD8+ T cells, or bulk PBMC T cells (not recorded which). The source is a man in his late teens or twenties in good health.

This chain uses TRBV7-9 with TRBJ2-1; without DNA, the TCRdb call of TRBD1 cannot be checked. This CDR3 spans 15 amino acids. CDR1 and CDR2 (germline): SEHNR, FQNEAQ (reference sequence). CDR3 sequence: CASSLPGTQLNEQFF.

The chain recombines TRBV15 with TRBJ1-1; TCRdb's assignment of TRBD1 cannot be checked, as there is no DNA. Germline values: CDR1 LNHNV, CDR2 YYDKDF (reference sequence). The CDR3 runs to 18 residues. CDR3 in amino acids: CATSSVPGQGVDYTEAFF.

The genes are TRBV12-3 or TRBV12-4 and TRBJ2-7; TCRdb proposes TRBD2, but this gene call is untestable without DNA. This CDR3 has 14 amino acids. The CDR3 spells CASSLGQTAGEQYF.

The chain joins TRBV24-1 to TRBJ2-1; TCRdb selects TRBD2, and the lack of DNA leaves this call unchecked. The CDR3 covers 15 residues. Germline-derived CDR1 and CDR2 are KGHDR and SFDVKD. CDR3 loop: CATRAGGPSYNEQFF.

CDR3 amino acids: CSVEDPGQGDEQFF. The chain couples TRBV29-1 to TRBJ2-1; TCRdb's D gene call, TRBD1, goes unchecked for lack of DNA. CDR1 and CDR2 from the germline V gene are SQVTM and ANQGSEA. The CDR3 has 14 amino acids.

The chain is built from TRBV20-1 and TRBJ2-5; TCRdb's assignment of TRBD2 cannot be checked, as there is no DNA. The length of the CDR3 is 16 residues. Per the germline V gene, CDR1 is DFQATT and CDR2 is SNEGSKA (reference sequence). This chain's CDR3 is CSCLAGGLGSWETQYF.

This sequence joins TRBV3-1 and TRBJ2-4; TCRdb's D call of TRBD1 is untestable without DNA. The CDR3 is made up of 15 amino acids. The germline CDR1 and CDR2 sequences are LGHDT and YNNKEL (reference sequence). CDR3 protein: CASSQDRGDRDIQYF.

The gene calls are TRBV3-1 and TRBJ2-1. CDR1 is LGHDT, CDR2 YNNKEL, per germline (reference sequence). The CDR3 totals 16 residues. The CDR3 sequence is CASSQAYGLPYNEQFF.

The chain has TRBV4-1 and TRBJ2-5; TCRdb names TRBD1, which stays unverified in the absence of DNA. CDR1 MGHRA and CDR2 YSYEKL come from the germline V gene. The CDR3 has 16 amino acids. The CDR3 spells CASSQWGSKLQETQYF.

The chain's CDR3 is CASSLSRVRDYEQYF. The gene calls are TRBV27 and TRBJ2-7; the TCRdb D gene call, TRBD1, has no DNA to confirm it. Germline CDR1 is MNHEY and CDR2 is SMNVEV (reference sequence). The CDR3 contains 15 residues.

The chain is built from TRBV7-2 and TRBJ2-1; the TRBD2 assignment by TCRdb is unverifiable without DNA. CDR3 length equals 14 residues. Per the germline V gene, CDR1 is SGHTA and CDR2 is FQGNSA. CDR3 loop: CASSTWTRRGEQFF.

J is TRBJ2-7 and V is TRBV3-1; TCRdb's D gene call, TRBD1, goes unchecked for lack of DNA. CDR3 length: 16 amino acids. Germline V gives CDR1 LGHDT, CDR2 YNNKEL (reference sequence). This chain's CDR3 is CASSHGIPGSTYEQYF.

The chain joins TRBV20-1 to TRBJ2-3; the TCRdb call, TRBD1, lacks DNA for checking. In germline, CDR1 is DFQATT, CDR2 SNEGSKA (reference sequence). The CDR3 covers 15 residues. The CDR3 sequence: CSAPRWGASTDTQYF.

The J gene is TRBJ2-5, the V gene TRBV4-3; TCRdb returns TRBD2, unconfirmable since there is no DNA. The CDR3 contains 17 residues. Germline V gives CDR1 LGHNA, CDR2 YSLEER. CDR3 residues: CASSQGTRTSGQETQYF.

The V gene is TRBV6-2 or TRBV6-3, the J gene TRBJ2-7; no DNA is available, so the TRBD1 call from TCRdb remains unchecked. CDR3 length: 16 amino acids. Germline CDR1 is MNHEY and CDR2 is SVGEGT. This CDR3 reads CASATDPGQGSREQYF.

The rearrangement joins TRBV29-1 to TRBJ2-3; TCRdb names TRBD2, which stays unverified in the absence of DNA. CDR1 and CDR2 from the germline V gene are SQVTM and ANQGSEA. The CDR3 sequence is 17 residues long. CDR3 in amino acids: CSVTGLAGGRVTDTQYF.

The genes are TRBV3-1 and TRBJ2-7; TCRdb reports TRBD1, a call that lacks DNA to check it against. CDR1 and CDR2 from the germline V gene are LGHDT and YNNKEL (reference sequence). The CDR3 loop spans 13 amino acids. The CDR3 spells CASSYRGISEQYF.

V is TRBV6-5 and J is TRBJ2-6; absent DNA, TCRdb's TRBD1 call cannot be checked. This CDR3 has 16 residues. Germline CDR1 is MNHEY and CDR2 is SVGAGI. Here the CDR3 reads CASSYGGRPGANVLTF.

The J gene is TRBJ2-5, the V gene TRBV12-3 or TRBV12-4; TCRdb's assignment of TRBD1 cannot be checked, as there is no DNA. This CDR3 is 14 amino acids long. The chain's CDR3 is CASSPTGNQETQYF.

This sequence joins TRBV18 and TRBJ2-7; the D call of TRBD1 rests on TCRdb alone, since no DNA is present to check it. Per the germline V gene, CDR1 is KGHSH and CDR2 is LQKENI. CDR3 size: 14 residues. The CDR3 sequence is CASSPGQRAYEQYF.

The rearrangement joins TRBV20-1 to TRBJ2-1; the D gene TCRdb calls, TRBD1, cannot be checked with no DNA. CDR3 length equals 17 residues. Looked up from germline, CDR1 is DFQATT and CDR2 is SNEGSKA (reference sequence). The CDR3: CSARGGEKETSYNEQFF.

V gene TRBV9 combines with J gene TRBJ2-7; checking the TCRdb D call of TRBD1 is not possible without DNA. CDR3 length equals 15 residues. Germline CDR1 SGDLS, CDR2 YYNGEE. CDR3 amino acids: CASSVVGGQGAEQYF.